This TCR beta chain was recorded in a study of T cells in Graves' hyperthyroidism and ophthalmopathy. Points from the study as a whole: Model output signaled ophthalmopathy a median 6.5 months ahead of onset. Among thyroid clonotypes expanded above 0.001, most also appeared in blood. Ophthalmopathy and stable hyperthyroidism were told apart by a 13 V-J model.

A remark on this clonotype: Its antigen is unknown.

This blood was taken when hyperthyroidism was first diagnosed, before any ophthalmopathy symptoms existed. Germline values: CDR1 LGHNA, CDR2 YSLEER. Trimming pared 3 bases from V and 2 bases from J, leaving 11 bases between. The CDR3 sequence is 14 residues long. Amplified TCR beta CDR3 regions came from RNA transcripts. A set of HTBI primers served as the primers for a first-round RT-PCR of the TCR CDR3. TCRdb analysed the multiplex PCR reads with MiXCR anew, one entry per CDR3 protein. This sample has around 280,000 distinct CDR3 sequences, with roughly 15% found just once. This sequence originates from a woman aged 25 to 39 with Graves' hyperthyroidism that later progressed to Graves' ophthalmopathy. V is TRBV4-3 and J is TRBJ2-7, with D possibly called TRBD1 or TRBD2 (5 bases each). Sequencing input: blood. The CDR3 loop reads CASSQGSGPYEQYF. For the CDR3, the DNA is TGCGCCAGCAGCCAGGGTTCGGGACCCTACGAGCAGTACTTC.